The 24 T cell receptor beta chains below were found in one sample sequenced in a study of blood T cell repertoires in COVID-19. TCRdb's table, derived via immunoSEQ multiplex PCR, lists solely in-frame clones and lacks some. The top ten clones hold less than 4% of a sample with fewer than 70,000 clones, 80% to 90% of them seen once. Input material: peripheral blood. The receptors originated from a human donor in a cohort sampled during active COVID-19.

The chain is built from TRBV2 and TRBJ2-5; D is possibly TRBD1 (6 bases). CDR1 and CDR2 from the germline V gene are SNHLY and FYNNEI. V was pared by 2 bases and J by 1 base, with 14 bases between. This CDR3 has 16 residues. In DNA form, the CDR3 reads TGTGCCAGCAGTGAATGGGGGTTAGGGGGCCAAGAGACCCAGTACTTC. Translation gives CASSEWGLGGQETQYF.

This clone was seen just once. The rearrangement links TRBV6-5 to TRBJ1-1, with D unresolved. The CDR3 loop spans 15 amino acids. V lost 3 bases to trimming and J lost 5 bases, with 16 bases between them. Per the germline V gene, CDR1 is MNHEY and CDR2 is SVGAGI. CDR3 sequence: CASSYSPPTGTEAFF. Written as DNA, the CDR3 is TGTGCCAGCAGTTATTCCCCTCCGACGGGAACTGAAGCTTTCTTT.

The V call is TRBV6-5, the J call TRBJ2-7; 8 bases are a match to TRBD1. Trimming cost V 2 bases and J 6 bases; bases outside gene matches: 6. Germline assignment: CDR1 MNHEY and CDR2 SVGAGI. CDR3 size: 14 residues. Here the CDR3 reads CASSYRGRGREQYF. CDR3 bases: TGTGCCAGCAGTTACCGGGGCAGGGGGCGCGAGCAGTACTTC.

The CDR3 reads CASSPRGTGSGNTEAFF. DNA for the CDR3: TGTGCCAGCTCACCACGGGGAACAGGGTCGGGAAACACTGAAGCTTTCTTT. The chain is built from TRBV18 and TRBJ1-1; weak D call: TRBD1 (6 bases). Trimming took off 1 base at V and 2 bases at J, with 17 bases between the two ends. The CDR3 loop spans 17 amino acids. The germline gives CDR1 KGHSH, CDR2 LQKENI. Supplemented by reference TRBV18 and TRBJ1-1, the full variable domain reads NAGVMQNPRHLVRRRGQEARLRCSPMKGHSHVYWYRQLPEEGLKFMVYLQKENIIDESGMPKERFSAEFPKEGPSILRIQQVVRGDSAAYFCASSPRGTGSGNTEAFFGQGTRLTVV.

In the case of this clone: Distinct nucleotide sequences in the sample also encode this CDR3. The J gene is TRBJ1-5, the V gene TRBV19, with D perhaps matching TRBD1 (5 bases). With 5 bases removed from V and 0 bases from J, the gap between germline ends came to 8 bases. This CDR3 region has 14 residues. Per the germline V gene, CDR1 is LNHDA and CDR2 is SQIVND (reference sequence). The CDR3, as DNA: TGTGCCAGTAGTCCACAGGTTAGCAATCAGCCCCAGCATTTT. Translated: CASSPQVSNQPQHF. The variable domain in full, completed from reference TRBV19 and TRBJ1-5, reads DGGITQSPKYLFRKEGQNVTLSCEQNLNHDAMYWYRQDPGQGLRLIYYSQIVNDFQKGDIAEGYSVSREKKESFPLTVTSAQKNPTAFYLCASSPQVSNQPQHFGDGTRLSIL.

The genes are TRBV7-2 and TRBJ1-5; D is possibly TRBD1 (5 bases). Germline CDR1 is SGHTA and CDR2 is FQGNSA. This CDR3 spans 15 amino acids. V dropped 1 base and J dropped 6 bases, with 13 bases sitting between them. CDR3 sequence reads: CASSLGGRGIQPQHF. The CDR3 DNA follows: TGTGCCAGCAGCTTAGGGGGACGGGGGATTCAGCCCCAGCATTTT.

The chain recombines TRBV5-6 with TRBJ1-2; 7 bases agree with TRBD1. With 4 bases clipped from V and 7 bases from J, the junction kept 19 bases outside the gene matches. The CDR3 length is 17 residues. Germline assignment: CDR1 SGHDT and CDR2 YYEEEE. CDR3 nucleotides: TGTGCCAGCAGCCGAATAATCCCAGGGGGACGGCTTAGTGGCTACACCTTC. The encoded protein is CASSRIIPGGRLSGYTF.

The chain recombines TRBV19 with TRBJ2-5; possibly TRBD1 for D (5 bases). The germline V gene has CDR1 LNHDA and CDR2 SQIVND (reference sequence). The CDR3 is 13 residues long. V was clipped by 10 bases and J by 5 bases, with 17 bases between them. For the CDR3, the DNA is TGTGCCACCCGTGAAGGGGCTTTGGAGACCCAGTACTTC. It translates to CATREGALETQYF.

This sequence joins TRBV27 and TRBJ1-2; TRBD1 matches at 10 bases. Germline-derived CDR1 and CDR2 are MNHEY and SMNVEV (reference sequence). Unmatched junction bases numbered 11, after V lost 5 bases and J lost 8 bases. This CDR3 is built from 15 residues. The CDR3, as DNA: TGTGCCAGCAGTCCTGGGGACAGGGGACGGCGCGGCTACACCTTC. This translates into CASSPGDRGRRGYTF.

V is TRBV14 and J is TRBJ1-2; 12 bases agree with TRBD1. The germline V gene encodes CDR1 SGHDN and CDR2 FVKESK. V lost 4 bases, J lost 8 bases, and 11 bases stayed unmatched. This CDR3 spans 16 amino acids. The CDR3 region has the DNA TGTGCCAGCAGCCCCCGGGACAGGGGGCTTTTGGGGGGCTACACCTTC. Translation gives CASSPRDRGLLGGYTF. Together with reference TRBV14 and TRBJ1-2, the CDR3 gives the full variable domain: EAGVTQFPSHSVIEKGQTVTLRCDPISGHDNLYWYRRVMGKEIKFLLHFVKESKQDESGMPNNRFLAERTGGTYSTLKVQPAELEDSGVYFCASSPRDRGLLGGYTFGSGTRLTVV.

Here the CDR3 reads CASRSSDRGLGTEAFF. CDR3 nucleotide sequence: TGCGCCAGCAGATCCTCGGACAGGGGGCTTGGGACTGAAGCTTTCTTT. V and J are TRBV4-1 and TRBJ1-1, with 11 bases aligning to TRBD1. The CDR3 covers 16 residues. Germline CDR1 is MGHRA and CDR2 is YSYEKL. The J segment lost 5 bases and the V segment lost 6 bases, leaving 11 bases of the junction unmatched.

The chain links TRBV5-4 to TRBJ1-1, with 8 bases identical to TRBD1. Germline assignment: CDR1 SGHNT and CDR2 YYREEE (reference sequence). The CDR3 is made up of 14 amino acids. V shed 4 bases and J 7 bases; nucleotides not matched to a gene: 9. CDR3 coding DNA: TGTGCCAGCAGCCGAGAGACAGGGGCTAGTGAAGCTTTCTTT. It is translated as CASSRETGASEAFF.

The chain carries TRBV19 and TRBJ2-5; possible D gene TRBD1, 5 bases. V lost 7 bases and J 0 bases, leaving 15 bases between the germline ends. The CDR3 loop spans 15 amino acids. The germline CDR1 and CDR2 sequences are LNHDA and SQIVND (reference sequence). CDR3 nucleotides: TGTGCCAGTACCAGGGCGGCAACCAACCAAGAGACCCAGTACTTC. Its protein product is CASTRAATNQETQYF.

This chain uses TRBV5-1 with TRBJ2-7; TRBD2 might be the D (6 bases). This CDR3 has 15 residues. The ends were cut back, 0 bases at V and 0 bases at J, with 10 bases in the middle. Germline values: CDR1 SGHRS, CDR2 YFSETQ. The CDR3 DNA is TGCGCCAGCAGCTTGGTCGGGGGATTCTCCTACGAGCAGTACTTC. Protein: CASSLVGGFSYEQYF.

This chain links TRBV5-1 with TRBJ2-3, with 9 bases aligning to TRBD2. This CDR3 has 18 amino acids. V trimming: 0 bases; J trimming: 0 bases; junction bases outside the gene matches: 8. Germline CDR1 and CDR2: SGHRS and YFSETQ. The CDR3 region has the DNA TGCGCCAGCAGCTTGGGTCTAGCGGGGAGTTCTAGCACAGATACGCAGTATTTT. Protein product: CASSLGLAGSSSTDTQYF.

Here the CDR3 reads CASSPRENLGYGYTF. CDR3 nucleotides: TGTGCCAGCAGTCCCCGGGAGAATCTGGGCTATGGCTACACCTTC. V and J are TRBV27 and TRBJ1-2; D is unclear. Trimming cost V 5 bases and J 4 bases, with 17 bases left between them. Germline V CDR1 and CDR2: MNHEY, SMNVEV (reference sequence). The CDR3 consists of 15 residues.

The chain joins TRBV12-5 to TRBJ2-1, with D tentatively TRBD1 (6 bases). The V gene lost 4 bases and the J gene lost 3 bases, with 10 bases spanning the gap. Germline V lookup: CDR1 LGHNT, CDR2 FRNRAP. This CDR3 contains 14 residues. The CDR3 sequence: CASGSPDSYNEQFF. CDR3 coding DNA: TGTGCTAGTGGTTCCCCGGACAGCTACAATGAGCAGTTCTTC.

The chain combines TRBV5-6 with TRBJ1-2, with 9 bases fitting TRBD1. The CDR3 extends over 14 amino acids. V was pared by 2 bases and J by 8 bases, with 7 bases of the junction left unmatched. CDR1 is SGHDT and CDR2 is YYEEEE in the germline V gene. In nucleotides, the CDR3 is TGTGCCAGCAGCTTAATTACAGGGGGCTGGGGCTACACCTTC. Translating gives CASSLITGGWGYTF.

The chain is built from TRBV10-1 and TRBJ2-7, with D possibly TRBD2 on 6 matching bases. Germline assignment: CDR1 WNHNN and CDR2 SYGVQD (reference sequence). This CDR3 spans 15 amino acids. Trimming removed 0 bases at V and 11 bases at J, with 20 bases between. The CDR3 is CASSESIGGRSLKYF. CDR3 bases: TGCGCCAGCAGTGAGTCGATCGGAGGGCGATCACTTAAGTACTTC.

The CDR3 bases are TGTGCCAGCAGACAGCCGGGACTAGCGGCCTACGAGCAGTACTTC. Encoded protein: CASRQPGLAAYEQYF. The chain couples TRBV11-2 to TRBJ2-7; 11 bases align to TRBD2. Losses at the gene ends were 6 bases for V and 2 bases for J; bases not matched to a gene: 6. This CDR3 has 15 amino acids. Per the germline V gene, CDR1 is SGHAT and CDR2 is FQNNGV.

This clone was seen more than once but under ten times. The V gene is TRBV6-1, the J gene TRBJ2-7; 10 nucleotides agree with TRBD2. The CDR3 sequence is 15 residues long. Trimming cost V 2 bases and J 6 bases; bases outside gene matches: 7. The germline gives CDR1 MNHNS, CDR2 SASEGT. As DNA, the CDR3 is TGTGCCAGCAGTGAAACTAGCGGGATAGCTATCGAGCAGTACTTC. Protein product: CASSETSGIAIEQYF.

This clone was seen only a few times. The CDR3 sequence is CASSPPGLASEQYF. Written as DNA, the CDR3 is TGTGCCAGCAGCCCGCCGGGACTAGCGAGCGAGCAGTACTTC. The chain carries TRBV6-6 and TRBJ2-7, with TRBD2 matching 10 bases. Looked up from germline, CDR1 is MNHNY and CDR2 is SVGAGI (reference sequence). The junction had 8 bases not matched to a gene; V was cut back by 6 bases and J by 6 bases. This CDR3 spans 14 amino acids.

This chain joins TRBV5-6 and TRBJ2-3; no reliable D call. The CDR3 is 15 amino acids. Looked up from germline, CDR1 is SGHDT and CDR2 is YYEEEE. The germline V and J ends were trimmed by 0 bases and 8 bases, with 16 bases remaining between them. The CDR3 bases are TGTGCCAGCAGCTTGGATTGGCAGCCAGGCAGTACGCAGTATTTT. Translated, it gives CASSLDWQPGSTQYF.

The count of this clone is one. The chain carries TRBV19 and TRBJ1-5, with 9 nucleotides matching TRBD1. Germline values: CDR1 LNHDA, CDR2 SQIVND (reference sequence). This CDR3 spans 16 amino acids. Trimming removed 6 bases from V and 6 bases from J; junction bases left unmatched: 12. The CDR3 bases are TGTGCCAGTAGCAGTCCCGGGACAGGGAGTGGTCAGCCCCAGCATTTT. This codes for CASSSPGTGSGQPQHF.